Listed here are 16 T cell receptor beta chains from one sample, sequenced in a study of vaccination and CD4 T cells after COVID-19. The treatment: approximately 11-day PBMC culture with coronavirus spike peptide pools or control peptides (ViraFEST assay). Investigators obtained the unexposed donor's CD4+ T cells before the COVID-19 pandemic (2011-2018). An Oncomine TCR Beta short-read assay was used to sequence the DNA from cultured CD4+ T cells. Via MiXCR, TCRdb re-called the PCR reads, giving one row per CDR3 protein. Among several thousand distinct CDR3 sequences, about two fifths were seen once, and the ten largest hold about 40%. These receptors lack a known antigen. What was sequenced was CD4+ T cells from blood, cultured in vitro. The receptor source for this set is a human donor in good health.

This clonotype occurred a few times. In DNA form, the CDR3 reads TGCAGTGCTAGGAAAGGGGGCGCCGAGACCCAGTACTTC. This gives the protein CSARKGGAETQYF. The chain employs TRBV20-1 and TRBJ2-5; TRBD1 agrees at 7 bases. The CDR3 loop spans 13 amino acids. V shed 3 bases and J 5 bases; nucleotides not matched to a gene: 6. Germline V gene lookup returns CDR1 DFQATT and CDR2 SNEGSKA (reference sequence).

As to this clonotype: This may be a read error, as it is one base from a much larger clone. The CDR3 region has the DNA TGCAGCGTTGAAAAGGGGGTAGGAATTTATGGCTACACCTTC. Translating gives CSVEKGVGIYGYTF. The genes are TRBV29-1 and TRBJ1-2; maybe TRBD1 (6 bases). This CDR3 comprises 14 residues. V shed 2 bases and J shed 5 bases, with 15 bases lying between them. In germline, CDR1 is SQVTM, CDR2 ANQGSEA.

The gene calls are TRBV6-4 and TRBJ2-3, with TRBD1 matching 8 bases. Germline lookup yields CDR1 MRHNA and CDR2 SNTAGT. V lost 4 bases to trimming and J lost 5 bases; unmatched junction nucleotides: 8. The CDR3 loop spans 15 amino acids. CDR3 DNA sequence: TGTGCCAGCAGTGCCCAAGGACAGGGCGGAGATACGCAGTATTTT. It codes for CASSAQGQGGDTQYF.

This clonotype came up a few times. The CDR3 region is CASSLVGQGAFYEQYF. The CDR3 bases are TGTGCCAGCAGCTTAGTTGGGCAGGGGGCTTTCTACGAGCAGTACTTC. This chain joins TRBV11-2 and TRBJ2-7; 8 positions match TRBD1. The CDR3 covers 16 residues. V gave up 1 base and J gave up 3 bases; unmatched junction bases: 8. CDR1 is SGHAT and CDR2 is FQNNGV in the germline V gene.

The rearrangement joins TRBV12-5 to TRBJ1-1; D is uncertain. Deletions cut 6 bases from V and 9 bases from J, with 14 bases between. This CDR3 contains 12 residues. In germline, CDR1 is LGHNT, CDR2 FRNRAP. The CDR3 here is CASGPGVRKAFF. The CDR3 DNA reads TGTGCTAGTGGCCCTGGGGTGCGAAAAGCTTTCTTT.

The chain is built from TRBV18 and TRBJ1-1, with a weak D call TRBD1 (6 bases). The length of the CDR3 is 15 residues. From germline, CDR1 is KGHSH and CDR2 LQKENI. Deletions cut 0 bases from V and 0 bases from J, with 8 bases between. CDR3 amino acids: CASSPPAGVNTEAFF. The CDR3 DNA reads TGTGCCAGCTCACCACCGGCAGGGGTGAACACTGAAGCTTTCTTT.

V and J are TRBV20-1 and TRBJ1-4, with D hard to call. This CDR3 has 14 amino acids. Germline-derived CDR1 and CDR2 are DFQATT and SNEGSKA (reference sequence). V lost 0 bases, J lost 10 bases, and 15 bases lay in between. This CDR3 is CSARDSGEVAKLFF. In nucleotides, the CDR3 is TGCAGTGCTAGAGATAGTGGCGAGGTTGCAAAACTGTTTTTT.

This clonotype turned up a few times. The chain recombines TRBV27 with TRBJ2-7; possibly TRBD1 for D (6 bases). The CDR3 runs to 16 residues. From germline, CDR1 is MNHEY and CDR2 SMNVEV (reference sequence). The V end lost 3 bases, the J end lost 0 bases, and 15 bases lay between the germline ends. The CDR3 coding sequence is TGTGCCAGCAGTTTTACGAGGACAGTATCCTCCTACGAGCAGTACTTC. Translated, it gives CASSFTRTVSSYEQYF.

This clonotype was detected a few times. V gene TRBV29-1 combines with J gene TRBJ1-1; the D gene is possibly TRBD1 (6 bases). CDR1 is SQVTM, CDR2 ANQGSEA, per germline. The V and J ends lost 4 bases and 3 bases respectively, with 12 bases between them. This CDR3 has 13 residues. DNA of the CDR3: TGCAGCGTTGTGGGACAAGATTACACTGAAGCTTTCTTT. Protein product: CSVVGQDYTEAFF.

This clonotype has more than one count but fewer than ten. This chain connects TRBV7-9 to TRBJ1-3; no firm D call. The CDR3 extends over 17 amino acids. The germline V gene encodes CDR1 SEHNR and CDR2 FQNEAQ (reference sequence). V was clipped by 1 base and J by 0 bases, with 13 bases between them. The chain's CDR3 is CASSLVHRRTSGNTIYF. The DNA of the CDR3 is TGTGCCAGCAGCTTAGTTCATCGACGGACCTCTGGAAACACCATATATTTT.

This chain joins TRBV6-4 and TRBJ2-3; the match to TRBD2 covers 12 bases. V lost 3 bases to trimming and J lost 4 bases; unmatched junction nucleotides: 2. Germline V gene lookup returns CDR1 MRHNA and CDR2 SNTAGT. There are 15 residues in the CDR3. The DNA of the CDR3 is TGTGCCAGCAGTGAATCTAGCGGGGGGGCAGATACGCAGTATTTT. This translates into CASSESSGGADTQYF.

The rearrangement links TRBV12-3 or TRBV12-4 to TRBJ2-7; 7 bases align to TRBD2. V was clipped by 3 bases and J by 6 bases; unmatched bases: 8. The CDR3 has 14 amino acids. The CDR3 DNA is TGTGCCAGCAGTTTTTCCAGCGGGGCGTCCGAGCAGTACTTC. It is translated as CASSFSSGASEQYF.

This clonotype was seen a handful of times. The CDR3 is CASSLASGGRAFF. For the CDR3, the DNA is TGTGCCAGCAGCTTAGCCTCAGGGGGCAGAGCGTTCTTC. The chain joins TRBV11-2 to TRBJ2-1, with 8 nucleotides matching TRBD1. Germline CDR1 reads SGHAT; CDR2 reads FQNNGV. CDR3 length: 13 residues. The V gene end was trimmed by 1 base and the J gene end by 15 bases; junction bases not matched to a gene: 8.

The CDR3 protein is CASSGRDETSGYTF. The CDR3 nucleotides read TGTGCCAGCAGTGGCCGGGACGAGACCTCTGGCTACACCTTC. This sequence joins TRBV2 and TRBJ1-2; a possible D gene is TRBD1 (5 bases). The CDR3 spans 14 residues. Germline CDR1 reads SNHLY; CDR2 reads FYNNEI. Trimming pared 4 bases from V and 7 bases from J, leaving 16 bases between. Full variable domain (remainder filled in from reference TRBV2 and TRBJ1-2): EPEVTQTPSHQVTQMGQEVILRCVPISNHLYFYWYRQILGQKVEFLVSFYNNEISEKSEIFDDQFSVERPDGSNFTLKIRSTKLEDSAMYFCASSGRDETSGYTFGSGTRLTVV.

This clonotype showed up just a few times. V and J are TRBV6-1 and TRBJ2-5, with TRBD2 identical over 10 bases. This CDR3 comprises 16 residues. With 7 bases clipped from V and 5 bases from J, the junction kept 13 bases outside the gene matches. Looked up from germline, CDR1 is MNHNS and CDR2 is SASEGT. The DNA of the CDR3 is TGTGCCAGCACAGCCCGTGGGACTAGCGTGTTGGAGACCCAGTACTTC. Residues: CASTARGTSVLETQYF.

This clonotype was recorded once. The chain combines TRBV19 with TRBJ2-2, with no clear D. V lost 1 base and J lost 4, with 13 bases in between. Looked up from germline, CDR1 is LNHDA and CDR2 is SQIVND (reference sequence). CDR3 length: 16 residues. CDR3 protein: CASSIGRRNFTGELFF. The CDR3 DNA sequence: TGTGCCAGTAGTATAGGGCGCAGAAACTTCACCGGGGAGCTGTTTTTT.